The 7 T cell receptor beta chains presented below share a single source sample, sequenced in a study of T cell changes during pregnancy in multiple sclerosis. Method: immunoSEQ multiplex PCR; TCRdb's copy keeps in-frame clones and lacks some. Of tens of thousands of clones in the sample, 85% to 90% were seen once. This specimen was peripheral blood, taken in the first trimester of pregnancy. The source is a female donor in good health, enrolled as a control in a pregnancy study.

V is TRBV5-8 and J is TRBJ2-3; 8 bases fit TRBD2. V gave up 0 bases and J gave up 4 bases; unmatched junction bases: 4. CDR1 and CDR2 (germline): SGHTS, YDEGEE. The CDR3 is 15 residues long. The CDR3 region is CASSLVGGRSDTQYF. CDR3 DNA sequence: TGTGCCAGCAGCTTGGTTGGCGGGAGGTCAGATACGCAGTATTTT.

This clone is a singleton in its sample. The V gene is TRBV6-1, the J gene TRBJ2-3; 7 nucleotides align to TRBD1. Germline CDR1 is MNHNS and CDR2 is SASEGT. This CDR3 has 14 residues. Trimming took 3 bases from V and 4 from J; bases not matched to a gene: 4. CDR3 nucleotides: TGTGCCAGCAGTGACAGACAGGGCCCAGATACGCAGTATTTT. Translating it yields CASSDRQGPDTQYF.

V usage is TRBV28 and J usage is TRBJ1-6, with D uncertain. V lost 1 base to trimming and J lost 0 bases, with 7 bases between them. Germline V gene data show CDR1 as MDHEN and CDR2 as SYDVKM. This CDR3 region has 16 residues. This chain's CDR3 is CASSLFRSSYNSPLHF. In nucleotides, the CDR3 is TGTGCCAGCAGTTTATTTAGGAGCTCCTATAATTCACCCCTCCACTTT.

V and J are TRBV28 and TRBJ1-4, with TRBD1 matching 7 bases. V trimming: 1 base; J trimming: 8 bases; junction bases outside the gene matches: 10. Per the germline V gene, CDR1 is MDHEN and CDR2 is SYDVKM. The CDR3 is 16 residues long. CDR3 nucleotides: TGTGCCAGCAGTTTATCTGGGACAGTTGACCAAGAAAAACTGTTTTTT. Protein sequence: CASSLSGTVDQEKLFF. The complete variable domain, with remaining parts taken from reference TRBV28 and TRBJ1-4, reads DVKVTQSSRYLVKRTGEKVFLECVQDMDHENMFWYRQDPGLGLRLIYFSYDVKMKEKGDIPEGYSVSREKKERFSLILESASTNQTSMYLCASSLSGTVDQEKLFFGSGTQLSVL.

This chain links TRBV15 with TRBJ2-1; TRBD2 is a possible D gene (6 bases). The germline CDR1 and CDR2 sequences are LNHNV and YYDKDF (reference sequence). V was cut by 1 base and J by 6 bases, with 16 bases left in between. The CDR3 runs 16 residues. In DNA form, the CDR3 reads TGTGCCACCAGCAGAGCGGTGACTAGTAACCGCAATGAGCAGTTCTTC. Its protein product is CATSRAVTSNRNEQFF.

The chain couples TRBV7-2 to TRBJ2-2, with 7 bases aligning to TRBD1. With V trimmed by 7 bases and J by 4 bases, 6 bases remained unmatched. The CDR3 extends over 14 amino acids. Germline CDR1 reads SGHTA; CDR2 reads FQGNSA. The CDR3 loop is CASTRDRTTGELFF. As DNA, the CDR3 is TGTGCCAGCACCAGGGACAGAACCACCGGGGAGCTGTTTTTT.

The chain joins TRBV15 to TRBJ1-6, with D possibly matching TRBD1 (5 bases). This CDR3 is 13 amino acids long. Germline CDR1 and CDR2: LNHNV and YYDKDF (reference sequence). Trimming took off 4 bases at V and 7 bases at J, with 8 bases between the two ends. The CDR3 region has the DNA TGTGCCACCAGCAAGGGGTTCAATTCACCCCTCCACTTT. Protein product: CATSKGFNSPLHF.